Following are 17 T cell receptor beta chains from one sample sequenced in a study of CD8+ T cells in alopecia areata. After isolation, RNA underwent reverse transcription to generate cDNA as the sequencing template. Libraries were prepared by immunoSEQ multiplex PCR; TCRdb keeps only in-frame clonotypes and omits some of them. The sample yields hundreds of thousands of clones, approximately 61% seen once. The sample consisted of CD4+ T cells sorted from blood, taken at week 0. Receptors originate from a human donor with alopecia areata.

In its sample, this clone was seen once. The chain recombines TRBV6-6 with TRBJ1-2; D may be TRBD1 (5 bases). CDR1 is MNHNY, CDR2 SVGAGI, per germline (reference sequence). The CDR3 consists of 14 residues. V lost 8 bases, J lost 4 bases, and 17 bases lay in between. The CDR3 loop is CASGASVAAYGYTF. CDR3 bases: TGTGCCAGCGGGGCATCCGTGGCCGCCTATGGCTACACCTTC.

Only one count was recorded for this clone. J is TRBJ2-6 and V is TRBV6-5; D gene unclear. The CDR3 is made up of 14 amino acids. V lost 1 base and J lost 0, with 1 base in between. From germline, CDR1 is MNHEY and CDR2 SVGAGI. This chain's CDR3 is CASSYYSGANVLTF. The DNA for the CDR3 is TGTGCCAGCAGTTACTACTCTGGGGCCAACGTCCTGACTTTC.

The genes are TRBV9 and TRBJ2-1, with TRBD1 matching over 8 bases. J gave up 4 bases and V 4 bases, and 10 bases lay outside the gene matches. The V gene's germline CDR1 is SGDLS and CDR2 YYNGEE. The CDR3 has 16 amino acids. The CDR3 loop reads CASSLEGQGRYNEQFF. The CDR3 DNA follows: TGTGCCAGCAGCTTGGAAGGACAGGGAAGGTACAATGAGCAGTTCTTC.

The chain has TRBV4-1 and TRBJ1-5, with 8 nucleotides matching TRBD1. The V gene end was trimmed by 2 bases and the J gene end by 6 bases; junction bases not matched to a gene: 3. Looked up from germline, CDR1 is MGHRA and CDR2 is YSYEKL. The CDR3 is 14 residues long. The CDR3 reads CASSQRQGTQPQHF. CDR3 coding DNA: TGCGCCAGCAGCCAAAGACAGGGGACTCAGCCCCAGCATTTT.

This clone was picked up a small number of times. J is TRBJ2-3 and V is TRBV30; 9 nucleotides line up with TRBD1. Trimming at V came to 2 bases and at J to 1 base, leaving 1 base not matched to a gene. Per the germline V gene, CDR1 is GTSNPN and CDR2 is SVGIG (reference sequence). CDR3 length: 14 amino acids. This CDR3 is CAWSTGGGTDTQYF. As DNA, the CDR3 is TGTGCCTGGAGTACAGGGGGCGGCACAGATACGCAGTATTTT.

This clone showed up just a few times. The CDR3 DNA follows: TGTGCCAGCAGCGGAGATGCGGGGCAAACCCAGTACTTC. Its translation: CASSGDAGQTQYF. The rearrangement joins TRBV9 to TRBJ2-5; possibly TRBD2 for D (6 bases). V was pared by 3 bases and J by 8 bases, with 14 bases between. CDR1 and CDR2 (germline): SGDLS, YYNGEE. This CDR3 spans 13 amino acids.

This clone showed up just once. CDR3 DNA sequence: TGCAGTGCTACAGGGGGCTACGAGCAGTACTTC. It codes for CSATGGYEQYF. The chain uses TRBV20-1 and TRBJ2-7, with 7 bases matching TRBD1. This CDR3 spans 11 amino acids. V was clipped by 4 bases and J by 3 bases; unmatched bases: 0. In germline, CDR1 is DFQATT, CDR2 SNEGSKA (reference sequence).

This clone was recorded only once. J is TRBJ2-3 and V is TRBV15; D is ambiguous. V was clipped by 0 bases and J by 9 bases, with 10 bases between them. The germline gives CDR1 LNHNV, CDR2 YYDKDF (reference sequence). CDR3 length: 13 amino acids. This CDR3 reads CATSRDDESTQYF. Written as DNA, the CDR3 is TGTGCCACCAGCAGAGACGATGAGAGCACGCAGTATTTT.

The chain has TRBV2 and TRBJ2-4; unclear D gene. Germline-derived CDR1 and CDR2 are SNHLY and FYNNEI. The CDR3 length is 15 residues. Trimming shortened V by 8 bases and J by 1 base, and 15 bases separated the two germline ends. In nucleotides, the CDR3 is TGTGCCAGCGGGTCCCAGCCAATCGCCAAAAACATTCAGTACTTC. As protein: CASGSQPIAKNIQYF.

This clone was recorded at least ten times. The chain carries TRBV29-1 and TRBJ2-1; tentatively, D is TRBD2 (5 bases). The CDR3 is 13 residues long. V was cut by 6 bases and J by 5 bases, with 14 bases left in between. CDR1 SQVTM and CDR2 ANQGSEA come from the germline V gene. The CDR3 DNA reads TGCAGCGTAGCAAAGCGGTTTAACAATGAGCAGTTCTTC. Amino acid sequence: CSVAKRFNNEQFF.

This rearrangement joins TRBV7-9 to TRBJ2-1; TRBD1 matches 7 bases. Germline V lookup: CDR1 SEHNR, CDR2 FQNEAQ (reference sequence). Trimming took 3 bases from V and 9 from J; bases not matched to a gene: 5. CDR3 length: 13 amino acids. The CDR3: CASSFTGVLEQFF. The DNA for the CDR3 is TGTGCCAGCAGCTTCACAGGGGTCCTTGAGCAGTTCTTC.

The chain couples TRBV27 to TRBJ1-5, with 8 bases identical to TRBD1. Germline assignment: CDR1 MNHEY and CDR2 SMNVEV (reference sequence). J was trimmed by 4 bases and V by 3 bases; bases with no gene match: 2. The CDR3 has 14 residues. The CDR3 DNA is TGTGCCAGCAGTTTCGGACAGGGAAATCAGCCCCAGCATTTT. Amino acids: CASSFGQGNQPQHF.

The chain has TRBV5-6 and TRBJ1-5; 7 positions match TRBD1. Per the germline V gene, CDR1 is SGHDT and CDR2 is YYEEEE. This CDR3 is 14 amino acids long. Trimming at V came to 7 bases and at J to 2 bases, leaving 6 bases not matched to a gene. CDR3 sequence (DNA): TGTGCCAGCGGCTATACAGGGGGCAATCAGCCCCAGCATTTT. Translation: CASGYTGGNQPQHF.

The V gene is TRBV7-3, the J gene TRBJ2-3; D is uncertain. The CDR3 totals 17 residues. Trimming removed 2 bases at V and 1 base at J, with 16 bases between. Germline assignment: CDR1 SGHTA and CDR2 FQGTGA. CDR3 loop: CASSLVQAPQGTDTQYF. The CDR3 region has the DNA TGTGCCAGCAGCTTAGTTCAAGCTCCCCAGGGCACAGATACGCAGTATTTT. The whole variable domain, filled in from reference TRBV7-3 and TRBJ2-3, reads GAGVSQTPSNKVTEKGKYVELRCDPISGHTALYWYRQSLGQGPEFLIYFQGTGAADDSGLPNDRFFAVRPEGSVSTLKIQRTERGDSAVYLCASSLVQAPQGTDTQYFGPGTRLTVL.

This clone was counted only a few times. V gene TRBV2 combines with J gene TRBJ1-2; D gene unclear. Germline V lookup: CDR1 SNHLY, CDR2 FYNNEI. The CDR3 is 11 amino acids. V shed 3 bases and J shed 14 bases, with 13 bases lying between them. CDR3 amino acids: CASSEHERATF. The CDR3 DNA sequence: TGTGCCAGCAGTGAGCACGAGAGGGCGACCTTC.

This chain links TRBV27 with TRBJ2-1; D may be TRBD2 (6 bases). The CDR3 contains 13 residues. The V end lost 7 bases, the J end lost 6 bases, and 13 bases lay between the germline ends. Germline CDR1 MNHEY, CDR2 SMNVEV (reference sequence). CDR3 residues: CASTLRRGNEQFF. CDR3 bases: TGTGCCAGCACACTCCGGAGGGGCAATGAGCAGTTCTTC.

The rearrangement uses TRBV7-3 and TRBJ2-2; D possibly corresponds to TRBD2 (6 bases). Looked up from germline, CDR1 is SGHTA and CDR2 is FQGTGA. Trimming shortened V by 4 bases and J by 0 bases, and 9 bases separated the two germline ends. The CDR3 has 15 residues. The CDR3 region has the DNA TGTGCCAGCAGCTCGGGACTGACGAACACCGGGGAGCTGTTTTTT. It encodes CASSSGLTNTGELFF.